This TCR beta chain emerged from a study of T-cell reconstitution after alpha-beta-depleted transplantation in children. Study results and caveats: The authors attributed T-cell counts and diversity one year after transplant mostly to newly produced T cells. Reportedly, roughly two months post-transplant, alpha-beta T cells arose from several hundred expanded graft clones.

Unique molecular identifiers featured in how the TCRbeta library was prepared. Using its own MiXCR run on the PCR reads, TCRdb lists one record per CDR3 protein. The sample contains 700,000 to 950,000 distinct CDR3 sequences, about 15% of which appear only once. The sample holds a few counts of this clonotype. Its antigen is still unknown. The source material was PBMCs, mostly from graft donor cells, sampled 360 days after TCRalphabeta/CD19-depleted stem cell transplant. This receptor was obtained from a male patient between 10 and 17 years old who had a stem cell transplant for acute lymphoblastic leukemia, so the T cells may come from the graft donor.

CDR3 in amino acids: CASNRGGGDEQYF. The CDR3 region has the DNA TGTGCCAGCAACCGAGGGGGTGGTGACGAGCAGTACTTC. This chain connects TRBV5-6 to TRBJ2-7, with D perhaps matching TRBD1 (6 bases). CDR3 length: 13 amino acids. V dropped 6 bases and J dropped 5 bases, with 15 bases sitting between them. Germline V gene data show CDR1 as SGHDT and CDR2 as YYEEEE.